This TCR beta chain comes out of a study of cytomegalovirus exposure and HLA in healthy donors (dated by TCRdb to about 2017). Background for the entire study: The roughly 650 repertoires of the first cohort and the roughly 120 validation repertoires were produced on the same platform, according to a later analysis. The study aimed to test whether signatures of past pathogen exposure could be identified by cataloging public T cell receptors. A separate validation cohort of about 110 different subjects was used in addition to the roughly 670-subject first cohort. To predict cytomegalovirus infection status, the study brought together high-throughput TCR immunosequencing, statistical association of individual TCRs with disease status, and machine learning.

Donors formed part of the validation cohort, which comprised 120 subjects and was distinct from the first cohort of fewer than 750 subjects. The library came from the immunoSEQ multiplex PCR assay. On the authors' methods: A statistical classification framework was built to diagnose cytomegalovirus status from the catalog of TCR beta chain sequences. Drawn from immuneACCESS, this table holds only the in-frame rearrangements with V and J called that TCRdb kept. Clones are partly lost; checked studies trace under half to an unresolved V gene and leave the rest unexplained. That table gives V, J and clone size, and the DNA gave D and trimming. The sample profile shows about 98,000 clones; roughly 87% of them were found once. The leading ten clones occupy roughly 3.8% of the sample. A note on this clone: Its antigen target is currently unknown. Per-base qualities were not stored, and no clone one base away is much larger.

General study outcomes and caveats: A total of fewer than 200 TCR beta chains were listed by the study as associated with cytomegalovirus. In vitro tests confirmed that a few of the cytomegalovirus-associated TCR beta chains recognize cytomegalovirus antigens. While some public TCRs were present in many individuals, most TCR sequences turned up only very rarely across donors. All 120 or so repertoires were used to score co-occurrence in the validation cohort in a later analysis, because that analysis had no HLA typing for the cohort. The authors suggested that the approach could potentially be generalized to other disease states and immunological phenotypes. In a later analysis, TCRs clustered in the first cohort were found to also tend to co-occur in the 120 or so validation repertoires, with 90% to 95% of cluster scores above 0. The classifier was reported to diagnose cytomegalovirus status with high specificity and sensitivity in both the original and validation cohorts.

The clonotype was recovered from a woman in her twenties or thirties in good health and CMV-seronegative. Sequencing input: PBMCs.

The CDR3 region has the sequence CASSLTLFPGELFF. The bases read TGTGCCAGCAGCCTGACACTTTTCCCGGGGGAGCTGTTTTTT. The V and J genes are TRBV7-9 and TRBJ2-2; the D segment cannot be called with confidence. Between the V and J ends, shortened by 5 bases and 8 bases respectively, the junction contains 15 bases. CDR1 and CDR2 were assigned from the germline V gene (reference sequence) as SEHNR and FQNEAQ. Counted from cysteine to phenylalanine, this CDR3 has 14 amino acids. The DNA shown is the 42-base CDR3, in frame from base 1.